These 23 T cell receptor beta chains share one sample of origin, sequenced in a study of PD-L1 blockade in urothelial cancer listed by TCRdb under 2017. The time point label corresponds to: pretreatment peripheral blood. Library construction relied on the immunoSEQ multiplex PCR assay. TCRdb limited this immuneACCESS table to in-frame rearrangements with V and J called. A share of clones is missing; checked studies link under half to unresolved V genes, and the rest is unexplained. Counted in this sample were 100,000 to 150,000 clones; 84% of them appeared once. 3.2% of the sample is held by the ten biggest clonotypes. The specimen was PBMCs, collected around atezolizumab (anti-PD-L1) treatment. The receptors derive from a man between 45 and 60 years old with urothelial cancer.

This rearrangement joins TRBV2 to TRBJ1-1; tentative D call: TRBD1 (5 bases). The V end was cut by 5 bases, the J end by 8 bases, with 12 bases between. Germline V CDR1 and CDR2: SNHLY, FYNNEI. The CDR3 is 12 residues long. The CDR3 DNA reads TGTGCCAGCAGTTCCCAGGGAACCGAAGCTTTCTTT. This gives the protein CASSSQGTEAFF.

The table lists this clone with a count of one. The CDR3 nucleotides are TGCGCCAGCAGCTTCCCGGACAAGCTTTCACCCCTCCACTTT. It yields the protein CASSFPDKLSPLHF. The chain employs TRBV5-1 and TRBJ1-6; possibly TRBD1 for D (5 bases). CDR3 length: 14 residues. The V gene lost 2 bases and the J gene lost 9 bases, with 12 bases spanning the gap. CDR1 and CDR2 (germline): SGHRS, YFSETQ.

This chain connects TRBV2 to TRBJ2-7; perhaps TRBD1 as D (6 bases). This CDR3 is 14 amino acids long. CDR1 and CDR2 from the germline V gene are SNHLY and FYNNEI. V gave up 6 bases and J gave up 2 bases, with 14 bases separating them. This chain's CDR3 is CASRLTGSTYEQYF. Written as DNA, the CDR3 is TGTGCCAGCAGATTGACAGGTTCCACCTACGAGCAGTACTTC.

This clone showed up just once. As DNA, the CDR3 is TGTGCCAGCTCACCACAGATTAGCTCGAACACCGGGGAGCTGTTTTTT. It is translated as CASSPQISSNTGELFF. The chain uses TRBV18 and TRBJ2-2, with D uncertain. CDR3 length: 16 amino acids. V lost 1 base and J lost 0, with 9 bases in between. Germline CDR1 and CDR2: KGHSH and LQKENI. The variable domain in full, with the rest retrieved from reference TRBV18 and TRBJ2-2, is NAGVMQNPRHLVRRRGQEARLRCSPMKGHSHVYWYRQLPEEGLKFMVYLQKENIIDESGMPKERFSAEFPKEGPSILRIQQVVRGDSAAYFCASSPQISSNTGELFFGEGSRLTVL.

The rearrangement links TRBV7-2 to TRBJ2-7; 11 bases fit TRBD2. The J segment lost 1 base and the V segment lost 7 bases, leaving 6 bases of the junction unmatched. The CDR3 consists of 15 residues. Germline values: CDR1 SGHTA, CDR2 FQGNSA. The CDR3 bases are TGTGCCAGCACCCCCGTAGCGGGAGGGTCCTACGAGCAGTACTTC. It codes for CASTPVAGGSYEQYF.

V is TRBV28 and J is TRBJ1-2, with D unclear. Trimming pared 10 bases from V and 5 bases from J, leaving 17 bases between. Germline values: CDR1 MDHEN, CDR2 SYDVKM. The CDR3 consists of 13 residues. CDR3 in DNA: TGTGCCACCCGGTGGGCAGGAGGATATGGCTACACCTTC. Its translation is CATRWAGGYGYTF.

V is TRBV15 and J is TRBJ1-6; a possible D gene is TRBD1 (5 bases). Germline V gene sequence: CDR1 LNHNV, CDR2 YYDKDF (reference sequence). Between the trimmed V and J ends, which lost 0 bases and 6 bases, there was a span of 15 bases. The CDR3 covers 17 residues. CDR3: CATSRDRGGTPNSPLHF. The CDR3, as DNA: TGTGCCACCAGCAGAGATCGCGGAGGGACCCCTAATTCACCCCTCCACTTT.

This clone has only one observation. The rearrangement joins TRBV19 to TRBJ1-5; D remains unclear. The germline V gene has CDR1 LNHDA and CDR2 SQIVND (reference sequence). V was shortened by 3 bases and J by 10 bases, with 16 bases between the two germline ends. The CDR3 extends over 14 amino acids. CDR3 sequence (DNA): TGTGCCAGTAGTATGAGCTTTCGGGAGCAACCCCAGCATTTT. Translating it yields CASSMSFREQPQHF.

The V and J genes are TRBV28 and TRBJ1-2; maybe TRBD1 (5 bases). Trimming shortened V by 5 bases and J by 4 bases, and 17 bases separated the two germline ends. Germline CDR1 and CDR2: MDHEN and SYDVKM. This CDR3 is built from 15 residues. Written as DNA, the CDR3 is TGTGCCAGCAGTGGCCCCGGGAGGGGCTCCTATGGCTACACCTTC. As protein: CASSGPGRGSYGYTF.

The chain combines TRBV27 with TRBJ2-1; the match to TRBD2 covers 13 bases. Unmatched junction bases numbered 12, after V lost 9 bases and J lost 7 bases. Germline loops: CDR1 MNHEY, CDR2 SMNVEV (reference sequence). This CDR3 has 16 amino acids. The CDR3 here is CASWTSGSLFINEQFF. CDR3 nucleotides: TGTGCCAGTTGGACTAGCGGGAGTCTATTTATTAATGAGCAGTTCTTC.

V and J are TRBV4-1 and TRBJ2-5; 7 bases align to TRBD1. Germline V gene lookup returns CDR1 MGHRA and CDR2 YSYEKL. The CDR3 spans 14 residues. The junction had 3 bases not matched to a gene; V was cut back by 1 base and J by 4 bases. The CDR3 reads CASSQGQGRETQYF. The CDR3 bases are TGCGCCAGCAGCCAAGGACAGGGCCGAGAGACCCAGTACTTC.

The chain couples TRBV6-4 to TRBJ1-6; perhaps TRBD1 as D (5 bases). Per germline, CDR1 MRHNA and CDR2 SNTAGT. The CDR3 spans 14 residues. The germline V and J ends were trimmed by 3 bases and 8 bases, with 11 bases remaining between them. The CDR3 reads CASSEEAGYSPLHF. DNA of the CDR3: TGTGCCAGCAGTGAAGAGGCAGGGTATTCACCCCTCCACTTT.

This clone was recorded a few times. This chain joins TRBV6-1 and TRBJ1-2; D gene unclear. Germline V gene lookup returns CDR1 MNHNS and CDR2 SASEGT. V was cut by 3 bases and J by 4 bases, with 15 bases left in between. This CDR3 has 15 residues. The CDR3 sequence is CASSEAGGPFYGYTF. CDR3 coding DNA: TGTGCCAGCAGTGAGGCGGGAGGTCCCTTCTATGGCTACACCTTC.

CDR3 in DNA: TGTGCCAGCAGTTTAAGACAGCACAATCAGCCCCAGCATTTT. Translation gives CASSLRQHNQPQHF. The chain is built from TRBV28 and TRBJ1-5, with a tentative D call TRBD1 (5 bases). Trimming took off 2 bases at V and 3 bases at J, with 8 bases between the two ends. The V gene's germline CDR1 is MDHEN and CDR2 SYDVKM. This CDR3 is built from 14 residues.

V usage is TRBV28 and J usage is TRBJ1-4; D gene ambiguous. Germline CDR1 MDHEN, CDR2 SYDVKM. This CDR3 contains 13 residues. V lost 2 bases and J 9 bases, leaving 10 bases between the germline ends. The CDR3 sequence: CASSLVDEQKLFF. CDR3 in DNA: TGTGCCAGCAGTTTAGTTGATGAGCAAAAACTGTTTTTT. The full variable domain, in which reference TRBV28 and TRBJ1-4 provide the parts outside the CDR3, is DVKVTQSSRYLVKRTGEKVFLECVQDMDHENMFWYRQDPGLGLRLIYFSYDVKMKEKGDIPEGYSVSREKKERFSLILESASTNQTSMYLCASSLVDEQKLFFGSGTQLSVL.

The J gene is TRBJ2-1, the V gene TRBV10-2; weak D call: TRBD1 (6 bases). The CDR3 contains 16 residues. Trimming took 10 bases from V and 0 from J, leaving 19 bases between them. Germline-derived CDR1 and CDR2 are WSHSY and SAAADI. For the CDR3, the DNA is TGCGCCACCTTCCCCCAGGGGTCGAACTCCTACAATGAGCAGTTCTTC. Its translation: CATFPQGSNSYNEQFF.

DNA of the CDR3: TGTGCCAGTAGGATACGGCAGGCCAACACCGGGGAGCTGTTTTTT. Amino acids: CASRIRQANTGELFF. V usage is TRBV19 and J usage is TRBJ2-2; unclear D gene. The V gene's germline CDR1 is LNHDA and CDR2 SQIVND (reference sequence). This CDR3 spans 15 amino acids. Between the trimmed V and J ends, which lost 6 bases and 2 bases, there was a span of 13 bases.

This clone appeared a few times. The rearrangement joins TRBV4-2 to TRBJ2-1; 7 bases agree with TRBD2. Germline assignment: CDR1 LGHNA and CDR2 YNFKEQ. V was clipped by 0 bases and J by 8 bases; unmatched bases: 4. This CDR3 spans 14 amino acids. CDR3 nucleotides: TGTGCCAGCAGCCAAGAAACCCGGGGGGATGAGCAGTTCTTC. Translating gives CASSQETRGDEQFF.

The CDR3 spells CASRTGADTEAFF. Here the CDR3 DNA reads TGTGCCAGCAGAACAGGGGCAGATACTGAAGCTTTCTTT. The rearrangement uses TRBV28 and TRBJ1-1; 7 bases agree with TRBD1. V lost 6 bases to trimming and J lost 5 bases; unmatched junction nucleotides: 6. CDR3 length equals 13 residues. CDR1 MDHEN and CDR2 SYDVKM come from the germline V gene.

This clone was detected once. This sequence joins TRBV27 and TRBJ1-6, with TRBD1 identical over 7 bases. The CDR3 is 14 residues long. The V and J ends lost 5 bases and 6 bases, in that order; junction bases with no gene match: 4. CDR1 MNHEY and CDR2 SMNVEV come from the germline V gene (reference sequence). DNA for the CDR3: TGTGCCAGCAGTCCGGGACAGTTTAATTCACCCCTCCACTTT. Protein sequence: CASSPGQFNSPLHF.

This chain uses TRBV7-9 with TRBJ2-5; 9 bases line up with TRBD2. Germline V lookup: CDR1 SEHNR, CDR2 FQNEAQ (reference sequence). J gave up 7 bases and V 6 bases, and 3 bases lay outside the gene matches. The CDR3 is made up of 12 amino acids. CDR3 sequence: CASSKAGGTQYF. CDR3 DNA: TGTGCCAGCAGTAAAGCGGGAGGGACCCAGTACTTC.

The V and J genes are TRBV4-1 and TRBJ2-5; TRBD1 might be the D (5 bases). Trimming cost V 0 bases and J 3 bases, with 14 bases left between them. The germline CDR1 and CDR2 sequences are MGHRA and YSYEKL. The CDR3 totals 16 residues. CDR3: CASSQDRGSIKETQYF. The CDR3 nucleotides are TGCGCCAGCAGCCAAGATAGGGGTAGCATAAAAGAGACCCAGTACTTC.

This chain connects TRBV2 to TRBJ1-3; no reliable D call. The germline V gene has CDR1 SNHLY and CDR2 FYNNEI. V was shortened by 3 bases and J by 0 bases, with 9 bases between the two germline ends. The length of the CDR3 is 15 residues. The CDR3 sequence is CASSEVGSSGNTIYF. The CDR3 region has the DNA TGTGCCAGCAGTGAGGTCGGGAGCTCTGGAAACACCATATATTTT.